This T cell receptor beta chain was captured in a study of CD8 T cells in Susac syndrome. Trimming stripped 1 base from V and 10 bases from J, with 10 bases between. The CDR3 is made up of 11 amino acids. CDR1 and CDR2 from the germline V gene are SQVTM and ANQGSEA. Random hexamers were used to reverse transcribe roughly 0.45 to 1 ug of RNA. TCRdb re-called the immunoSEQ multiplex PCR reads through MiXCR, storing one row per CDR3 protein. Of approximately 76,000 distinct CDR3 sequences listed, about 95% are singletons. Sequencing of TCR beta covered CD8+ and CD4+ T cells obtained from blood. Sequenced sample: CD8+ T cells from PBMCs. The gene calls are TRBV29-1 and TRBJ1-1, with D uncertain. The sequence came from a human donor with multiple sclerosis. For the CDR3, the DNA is TGCAGCGTTGAAGGAGGTCTGGCAGCTTTCTTT. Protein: CSVEGGLAAFF.